The clone carrying this T cell receptor beta chain turned up a few times. These data belong to a study of T-cell reconstitution after alpha-beta-depleted transplantation in children. Unique molecular identifiers were used in preparing the TCRbeta library. MiXCR, applied by TCRdb to the PCR reads, yields one record per CDR3 protein. The sample has 700,000 to 950,000 distinct CDR3 sequences; under 20% are singletons. The CDR3 has 15 residues. J was trimmed by 7 bases and V by 5 bases; bases with no gene match: 9. From germline, CDR1 is SEHNR and CDR2 FQNEAQ (reference sequence). The clonotype comes from a male patient younger than 18 who had a stem cell transplant for acute lymphoblastic leukemia, so the T cells may come from the graft donor. V is TRBV7-9 and J is TRBJ2-3; TRBD2 matches 10 bases. The material was PBMCs, mostly from graft donor cells, obtained 360 days after TCRalphabeta/CD19-depleted stem cell transplant. CDR3: CASSTQLAGTHTQYF. The CDR3 DNA is TGTGCCAGCAGCACACAACTAGCGGGGACCCATACGCAGTATTTT.